This TCR beta chain appears in the sequencing data of a study of blood T cell repertoires in COVID-19. In the study overall: COVID-19 samples from acute and convalescent phases originated in the United States, Italy and Spain. Nucleic acid was either cDNA or gDNA, and it came from T cells, B-cell-depleted T cells, or PBMCs.

This CDR3 has 12 residues. V lost 5 bases to trimming and J lost 11 bases; unmatched junction nucleotides: 6. Profiling relied on immunoSEQ multiplex PCR, and the TCRdb table lists in-frame clones only, not all of them. The data hold more than 100,000 clones, with over 75% observed a single time. The clonotype originates from a human donor in a cohort sampled during active or convalescent COVID-19. The sample taken for sequencing was peripheral blood. J is TRBJ1-5 and V is TRBV12-3 or TRBV12-4, with TRBD1 matching 7 bases. DNA for the CDR3: TGTGCCAGCAGTGGCGCTACAGGGGCCCAGCATTTT. Its translation is CASSGATGAQHF.